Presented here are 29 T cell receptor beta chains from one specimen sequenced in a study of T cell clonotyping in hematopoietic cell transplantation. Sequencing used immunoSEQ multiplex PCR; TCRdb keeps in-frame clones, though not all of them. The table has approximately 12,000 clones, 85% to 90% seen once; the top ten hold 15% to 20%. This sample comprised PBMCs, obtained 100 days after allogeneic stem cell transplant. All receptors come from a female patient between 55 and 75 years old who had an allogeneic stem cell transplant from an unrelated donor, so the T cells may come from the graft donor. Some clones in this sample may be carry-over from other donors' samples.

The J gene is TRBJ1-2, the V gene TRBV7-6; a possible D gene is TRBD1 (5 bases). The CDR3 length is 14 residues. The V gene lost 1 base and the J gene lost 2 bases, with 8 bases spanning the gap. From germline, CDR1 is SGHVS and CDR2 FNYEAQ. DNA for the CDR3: TGTGCCAGCAGCTTAGGGGGCGGGAACTATGGCTACACCTTC. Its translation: CASSLGGGNYGYTF.

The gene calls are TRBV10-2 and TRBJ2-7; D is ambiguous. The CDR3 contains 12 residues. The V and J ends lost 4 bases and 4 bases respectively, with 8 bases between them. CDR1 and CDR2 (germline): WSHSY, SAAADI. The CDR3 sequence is CASSASEYEQYV. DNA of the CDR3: TGCGCCAGCAGTGCGTCCGAATACGAGCAGTACGTC.

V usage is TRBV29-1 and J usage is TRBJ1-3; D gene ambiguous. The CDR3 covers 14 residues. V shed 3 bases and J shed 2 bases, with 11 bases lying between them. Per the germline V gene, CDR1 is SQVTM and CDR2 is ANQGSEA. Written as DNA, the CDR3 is TGCAGCGTTGACTATTCGGGAGCTGGAAACACCATATATTTT. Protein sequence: CSVDYSGAGNTIYF.

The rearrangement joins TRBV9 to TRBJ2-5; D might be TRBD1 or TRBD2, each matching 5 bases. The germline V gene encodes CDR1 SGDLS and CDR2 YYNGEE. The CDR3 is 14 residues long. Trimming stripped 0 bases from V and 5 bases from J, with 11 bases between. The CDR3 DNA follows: TGTGCCAGCAGCGTAGATGGGGGTCGTGAGACCCAGTACTTC. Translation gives CASSVDGGRETQYF.

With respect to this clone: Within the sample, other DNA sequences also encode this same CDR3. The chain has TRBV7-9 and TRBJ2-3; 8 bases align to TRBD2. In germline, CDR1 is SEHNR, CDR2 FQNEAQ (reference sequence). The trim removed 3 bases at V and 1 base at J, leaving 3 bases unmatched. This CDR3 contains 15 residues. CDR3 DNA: TGTGCCAGCAGCTTTCCGACTAGCGGCACAGATACGCAGTATTTT. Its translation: CASSFPTSGTDTQYF.

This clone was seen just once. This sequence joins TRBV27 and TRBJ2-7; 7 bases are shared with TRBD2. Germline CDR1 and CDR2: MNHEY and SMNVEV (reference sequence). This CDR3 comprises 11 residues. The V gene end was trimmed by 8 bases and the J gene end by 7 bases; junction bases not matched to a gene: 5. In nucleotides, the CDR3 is TGTGCCAGCTGGGGGAGGGAAGAGCAGTACTTC. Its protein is CASWGREEQYF.

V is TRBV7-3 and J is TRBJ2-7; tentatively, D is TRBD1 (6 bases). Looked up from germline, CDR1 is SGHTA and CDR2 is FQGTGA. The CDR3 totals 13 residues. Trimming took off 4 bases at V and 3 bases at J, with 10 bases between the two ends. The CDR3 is CASSYGRGYEQYF. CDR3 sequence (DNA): TGTGCCAGCAGCTATGGCAGGGGCTACGAGCAGTACTTC.

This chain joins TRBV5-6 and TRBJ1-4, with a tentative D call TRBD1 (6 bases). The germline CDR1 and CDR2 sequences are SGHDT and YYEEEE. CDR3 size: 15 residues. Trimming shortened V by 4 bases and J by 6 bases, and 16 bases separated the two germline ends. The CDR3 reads CASSPGTGLYEKLFF. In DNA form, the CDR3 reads TGTGCCAGCAGCCCGGGTACAGGGTTGTATGAAAAACTGTTTTTT.

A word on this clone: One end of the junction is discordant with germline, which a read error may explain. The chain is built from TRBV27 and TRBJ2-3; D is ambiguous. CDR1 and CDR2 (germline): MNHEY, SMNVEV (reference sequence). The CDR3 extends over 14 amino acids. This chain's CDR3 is CASSLRGSTYTQYF. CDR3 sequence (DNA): TGTGCCAGCTCCTTACGAGGTAGCACATATACGCAGTATTTT.

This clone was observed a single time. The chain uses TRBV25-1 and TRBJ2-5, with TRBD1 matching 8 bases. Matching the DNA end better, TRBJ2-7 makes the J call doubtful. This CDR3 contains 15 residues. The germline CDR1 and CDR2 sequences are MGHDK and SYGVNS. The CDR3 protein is CASSGWDRLSYEQYF. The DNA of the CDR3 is TGTGCCAGCAGTGGTTGGGACAGGCTGTCCTACGAGCAGTACTTC.

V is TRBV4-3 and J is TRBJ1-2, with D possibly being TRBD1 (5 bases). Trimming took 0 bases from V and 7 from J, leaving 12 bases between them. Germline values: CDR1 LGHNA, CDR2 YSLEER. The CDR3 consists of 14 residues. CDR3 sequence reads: CASSQDSGVRGYTF. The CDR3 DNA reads TGCGCCAGCAGCCAAGATTCGGGGGTGCGTGGCTACACCTTC.

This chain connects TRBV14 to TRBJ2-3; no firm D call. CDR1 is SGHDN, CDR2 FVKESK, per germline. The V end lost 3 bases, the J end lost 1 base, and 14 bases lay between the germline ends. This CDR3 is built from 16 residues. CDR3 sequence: CASSHRILGGTDTQYF. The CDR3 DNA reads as TGTGCCAGCAGCCACAGAATTCTTGGCGGCACAGATACGCAGTATTTT.

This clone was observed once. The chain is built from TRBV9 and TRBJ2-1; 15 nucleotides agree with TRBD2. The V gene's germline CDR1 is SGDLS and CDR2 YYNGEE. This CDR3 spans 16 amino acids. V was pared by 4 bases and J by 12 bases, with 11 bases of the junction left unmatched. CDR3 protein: CASSPRTSGRAGAQFF. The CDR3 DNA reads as TGTGCCAGCAGCCCCCGGACTAGCGGGAGGGCGGGTGCGCAGTTCTTC.

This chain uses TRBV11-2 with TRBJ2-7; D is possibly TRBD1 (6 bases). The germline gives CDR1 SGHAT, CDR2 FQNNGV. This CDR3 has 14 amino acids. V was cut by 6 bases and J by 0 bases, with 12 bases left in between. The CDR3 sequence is CASRQGFNSYEQYF. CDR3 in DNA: TGTGCCAGCAGACAGGGTTTCAACTCCTACGAGCAGTACTTC.

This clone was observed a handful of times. DNA of the CDR3: TGTGCCAGCAGCCCGGGACAACCGTATGGCTACACCTTC. Protein: CASSPGQPYGYTF. This chain joins TRBV7-2 and TRBJ1-2, with a tentative D call TRBD1 (6 bases). Trimming shortened V by 5 bases and J by 5 bases, and 12 bases separated the two germline ends. The CDR3 has 13 residues. Germline-derived CDR1 and CDR2 are SGHTA and FQGNSA. Full variable domain (remainder filled in from reference TRBV7-2 and TRBJ1-2): GAGVSQSPSNKVTEKGKDVELRCDPISGHTALYWYRQSLGQGLEFLIYFQGNSAPDKSGLPSDRFSAERTGGSVSTLTIQRTQQEDSAVYLCASSPGQPYGYTFGSGTRLTVV.

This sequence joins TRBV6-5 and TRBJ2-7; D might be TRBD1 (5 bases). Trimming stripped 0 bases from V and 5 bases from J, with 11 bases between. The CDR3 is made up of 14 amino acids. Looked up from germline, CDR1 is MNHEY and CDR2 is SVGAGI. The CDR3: CASSYSKGNNEQYF. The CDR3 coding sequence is TGTGCCAGCAGTTACTCGAAGGGGAACAACGAGCAGTACTTC.

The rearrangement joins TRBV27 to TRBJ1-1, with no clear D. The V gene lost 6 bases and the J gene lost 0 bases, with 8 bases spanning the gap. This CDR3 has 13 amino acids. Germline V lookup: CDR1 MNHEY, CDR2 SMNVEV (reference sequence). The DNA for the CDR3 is TGTGCCAGCAGAATAGGGATGAACACTGAAGCTTTCTTT. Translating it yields CASRIGMNTEAFF.

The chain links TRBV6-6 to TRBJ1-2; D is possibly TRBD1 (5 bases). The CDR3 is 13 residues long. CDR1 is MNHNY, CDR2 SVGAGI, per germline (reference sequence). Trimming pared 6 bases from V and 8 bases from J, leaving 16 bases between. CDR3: CASSPRQMLGYTF. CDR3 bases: TGTGCCAGCAGCCCTAGACAGATGCTAGGCTACACCTTC.

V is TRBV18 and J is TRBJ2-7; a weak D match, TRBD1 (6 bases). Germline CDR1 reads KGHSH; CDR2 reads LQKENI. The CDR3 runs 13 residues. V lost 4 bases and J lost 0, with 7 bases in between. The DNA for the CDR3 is TGTGCCAGCTCACGGGACACCTCCTACGAGCAGTACTTC. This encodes CASSRDTSYEQYF.

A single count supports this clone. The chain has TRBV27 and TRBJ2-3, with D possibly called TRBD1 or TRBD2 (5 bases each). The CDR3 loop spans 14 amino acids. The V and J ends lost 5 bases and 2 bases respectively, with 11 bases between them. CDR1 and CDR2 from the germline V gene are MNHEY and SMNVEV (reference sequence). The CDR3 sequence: CASSPRGDTDTQYF. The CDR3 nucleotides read TGTGCCAGCAGTCCCCGAGGGGACACAGATACGCAGTATTTT.

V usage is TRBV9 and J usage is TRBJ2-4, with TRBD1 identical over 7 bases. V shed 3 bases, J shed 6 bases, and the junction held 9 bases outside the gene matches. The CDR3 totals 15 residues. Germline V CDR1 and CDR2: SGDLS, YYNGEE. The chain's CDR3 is CASSEGASPSNIQYF. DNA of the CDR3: TGTGCCAGCAGCGAGGGGGCGAGCCCCTCAAACATTCAGTACTTC.

CDR3 bases: TGTGCCAGCAGTCTAGGGCGGGGGCCAAACAATGAGCAGTTCTTC. As protein: CASSLGRGPNNEQFF. The chain uses TRBV7-8 and TRBJ2-1, with D tentatively TRBD2 (7 bases). The germline V gene has CDR1 SGHVS and CDR2 FQNEAQ. This CDR3 spans 15 amino acids. The V and J ends lost 6 bases and 5 bases respectively, with 17 bases between them. Filled out from reference TRBV7-8 and TRBJ2-1, the complete variable domain reads GAGVSQSPRYKVAKRGQDVALRCDPISGHVSLFWYQQALGQGPEFLTYFQNEAQLDKSGLPSDRFFAERPEGSVSTLKIQRTQQEDSAVYLCASSLGRGPNNEQFFGPGTRLTVL.

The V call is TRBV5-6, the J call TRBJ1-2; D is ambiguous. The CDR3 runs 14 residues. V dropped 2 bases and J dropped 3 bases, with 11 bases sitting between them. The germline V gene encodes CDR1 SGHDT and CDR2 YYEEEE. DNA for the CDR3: TGTGCCAGCAGCTTTTCCACGGCGGACTATGGCTACACCTTC. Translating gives CASSFSTADYGYTF.

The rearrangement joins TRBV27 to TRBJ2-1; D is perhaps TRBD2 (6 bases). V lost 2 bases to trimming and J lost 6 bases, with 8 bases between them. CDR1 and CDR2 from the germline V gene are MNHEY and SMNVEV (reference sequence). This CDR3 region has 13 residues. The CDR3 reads CASSLETSNEQFF. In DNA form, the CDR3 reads TGTGCCAGCAGTTTAGAGACTAGCAATGAGCAGTTCTTC.

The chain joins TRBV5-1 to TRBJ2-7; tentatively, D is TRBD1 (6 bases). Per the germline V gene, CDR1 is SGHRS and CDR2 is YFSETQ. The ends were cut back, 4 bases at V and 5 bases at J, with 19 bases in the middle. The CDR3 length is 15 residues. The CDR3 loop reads CASSKRGGVVDEQYV. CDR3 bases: TGCGCCAGCAGCAAGCGAGGGGGTGTCGTCGACGAGCAGTACGTC.

The CDR3 spells CASSLVGGVTQYF. CDR3 nucleotides: TGTGCCAGCAGCTTAGTAGGGGGCGTGACCCAGTACTTC. V is TRBV11-3 and J is TRBJ2-5; 7 nucleotides line up with TRBD1. The CDR3 is 13 residues long. V lost 1 base to trimming and J lost 7 bases; unmatched junction nucleotides: 3. CDR1 is SGHNT, CDR2 YENEEA, per germline.

CDR3 protein: CASSYGLAGSYEQYF. CDR3 nucleotide sequence: TGTGCCAGCAGTTACGGGCTAGCGGGGTCCTACGAGCAGTACTTC. The genes are TRBV6-5 and TRBJ2-7; 9 nucleotides match TRBD2. V was pared by 2 bases and J by 1 base, with 3 bases of the junction left unmatched. This CDR3 region has 15 residues. Per germline, CDR1 MNHEY and CDR2 SVGAGI.

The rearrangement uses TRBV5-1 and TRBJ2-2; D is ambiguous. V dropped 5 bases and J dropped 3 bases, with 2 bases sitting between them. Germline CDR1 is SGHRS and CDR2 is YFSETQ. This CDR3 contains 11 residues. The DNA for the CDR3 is TGCGCCAGCAGGGACACCGGGGAGCTGTTTTTT. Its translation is CASRDTGELFF.

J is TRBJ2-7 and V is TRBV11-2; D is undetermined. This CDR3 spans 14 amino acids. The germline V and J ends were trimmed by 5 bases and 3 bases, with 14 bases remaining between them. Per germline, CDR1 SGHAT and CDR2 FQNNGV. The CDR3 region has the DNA TGTGCCAGCAGCCCGCTAACGAGCCTCTACGAGCAGTACTTC. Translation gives CASSPLTSLYEQYF.